The 4 T cell receptor beta chains below were found in one sample sequenced in a study of blood T cell repertoires in COVID-19. The assay was immunoSEQ multiplex PCR, and TCRdb's table has in-frame clones only and misses some. The sample carries about 170,000 clones, roughly 88% recorded once. Sequencing used peripheral blood. The receptors come from a man aged 60 to 69 who had recovered from COVID-19.

V is TRBV10-1 and J is TRBJ1-5; tentatively, D is TRBD1 (6 bases). The length of the CDR3 is 18 residues. V lost 3 bases, J lost 5 bases, and 23 bases lay in between. The germline V gene encodes CDR1 WNHNN and CDR2 SYGVQD (reference sequence). Written as DNA, the CDR3 is TGCGCCAGCAGTGAAGGGCAGGGGAACTTGGGCAGTTATCAGCCCCAGCATTTT. It translates to CASSEGQGNLGSYQPQHF.

CDR3 region: CASSPVGQGVGYTF. For the CDR3, the DNA is TGTGCCAGTAGTCCGGTGGGACAGGGGGTCGGCTACACCTTC. The chain carries TRBV19 and TRBJ1-2, with 11 positions matching TRBD1. The CDR3 consists of 14 residues. The germline CDR1 and CDR2 sequences are LNHDA and SQIVND (reference sequence). J gave up 8 bases and V 5 bases, and 7 bases lay outside the gene matches.

The gene calls are TRBV2 and TRBJ2-7; TRBD2 aligns across 8 bases. Unmatched junction bases numbered 5, after V lost 1 base and J lost 6 bases. Germline V gene data show CDR1 as SNHLY and CDR2 as FYNNEI. The CDR3 has 14 amino acids. CDR3 residues: CASSEGLALSEQYF. In DNA form, the CDR3 reads TGTGCCAGCAGTGAAGGACTAGCGCTCTCCGAGCAGTACTTC.

The V gene is TRBV5-1, the J gene TRBJ2-7; D might be TRBD1 (5 bases). The V gene's germline CDR1 is SGHRS and CDR2 YFSETQ. The CDR3 has 17 amino acids. The V gene lost 0 bases and the J gene lost 2 bases, with 18 bases spanning the gap. The CDR3 nucleotides read TGCGCCAGCAGCTTGGCCCCAGCCCAAGGGGCCCCCTACGAGCAGTACTTC. This translates into CASSLAPAQGAPYEQYF.